The clone carrying this TCR beta chain showed up many times. The target antigen is unknown. This sample was taken from a study of early T cells in non-severe SARS-CoV-2 infection. TCRdb reprocessed the 5' RACE reads with MiXCR, giving one entry per CDR3 protein. Of tens of thousands of distinct CDR3 sequences listed, roughly an eighth are singletons. The germline V gene encodes CDR1 SGHAT and CDR2 FQNNGV. There are 17 residues in the CDR3. Deletions cut 2 bases from V and 2 bases from J, with 17 bases between. The study, taken as a whole, reports: In VDJdb matching, anti-spike CD8 responses were favored while private and CD4 specificities went missing.

What was sequenced was whole blood. This clonotype originated in an adult who was a healthcare worker with PCR-confirmed SARS-CoV-2 infection or an uninfected control (not recorded which). The chain uses TRBV11-2 and TRBJ2-3, with a possible D match to TRBD1 (6 bases). The CDR3 region is CASSLWVGGQNTDTQYF. The DNA for the CDR3 is TGTGCCAGCAGCTTATGGGTAGGGGGACAAAACACAGATACGCAGTATTTT.